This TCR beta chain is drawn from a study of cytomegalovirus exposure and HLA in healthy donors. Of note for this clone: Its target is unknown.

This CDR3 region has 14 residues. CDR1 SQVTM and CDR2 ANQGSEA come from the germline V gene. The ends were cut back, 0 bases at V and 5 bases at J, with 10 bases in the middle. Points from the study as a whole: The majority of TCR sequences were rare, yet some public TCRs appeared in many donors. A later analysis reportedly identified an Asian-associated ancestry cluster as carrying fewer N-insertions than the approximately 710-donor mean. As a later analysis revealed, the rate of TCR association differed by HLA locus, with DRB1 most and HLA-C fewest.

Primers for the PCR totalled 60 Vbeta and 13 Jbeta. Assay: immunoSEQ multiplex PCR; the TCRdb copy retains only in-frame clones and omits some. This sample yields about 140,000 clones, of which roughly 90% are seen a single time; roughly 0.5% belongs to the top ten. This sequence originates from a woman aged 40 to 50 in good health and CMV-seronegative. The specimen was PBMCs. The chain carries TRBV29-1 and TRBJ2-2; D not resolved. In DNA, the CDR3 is TGCAGCGTTGAAGACCGGGTACGGACCGGGGAGCTGTTTTTT. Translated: CSVEDRVRTGELFF.